The rows below give T cell receptor beta chains drawn from one sample of a study of shared clonotypes between healthy human individuals. Some clones are missing from TCRdb's copy, which holds only in-frame ones; the method was immunoSEQ multiplex PCR. The sample gives 950,000 to 1,300,000 clones, more than 65% of which show up once; around 1.4% is in the top ten. Sequencing input: memory CD4+ T cells sorted from blood. These receptors all come from a man aged 18 to 29 in good health. Both conserved end residues are trimmed from each CDR3. The D gene is left open where the match is weak.

j_call,v_call,d_call,cdr3_aa
TRBJ1-5,TRBV4-3,TRBD1,ASSLDRENSPQH
TRBJ2-1,TRBV5-1,NA,ASSLDNEQF
TRBJ1-1,TRBV2,TRBD1,ASSAQGGTTEAF
TRBJ2-3,TRBV15,NA,ATSRDPTSTDTQY
TRBJ2-5,TRBV10-2,TRBD2,ASGAGVIVTQY
TRBJ1-5,TRBV30,NA,AWSVLGLNQPQH
TRBJ2-5,TRBV7-2,TRBD1,ASSFQTGQETQY
TRBJ1-1,TRBV18,TRBD1,ASSPDRGSEAF
TRBJ2-6,TRBV30,NA,AWSRVSSGANVLT
TRBJ1-2,TRBV18,TRBD1,ASSPIRQGGYT
TRBJ2-6,TRBV18,NA,ASSLSDNSGANVLT
TRBJ1-1,TRBV6-6,NA,ATSQMALNTEAF
TRBJ2-7,TRBV27,NA,ASSREGGNYEQY
TRBJ1-3,TRBV9,NA,ASSVEDSGNTIY
TRBJ1-6,TRBV28,NA,ASGPHRVSPLH
TRBJ1-1,TRBV9,NA,ASSVGPLNTEAF
TRBJ1-2,TRBV10-2,NA,ASSQQGYGYT
TRBJ2-5,TRBV6-1,TRBD2,ASSGAGWFQETQY
TRBJ2-4,TRBV10-3,TRBD1,AKRDRVFLAKNIQY
TRBJ2-1,TRBV18,TRBD2,ASSTGTSGGGEQF
TRBJ1-2,TRBV5-1,TRBD1,ASSLPGGYGYT
TRBJ2-7,TRBV11-2,TRBD1,ASSLRVLAGGSLEQY
TRBJ1-4,TRBV10-3,TRBD1,AISPDRGQNEKLF
TRBJ2-3,TRBV6-5,NA,ASSPGGDTQY
TRBJ1-2,TRBV19,NA,ASSIDRSYGYT
TRBJ1-6,TRBV5-1,TRBD1,ASSGDRGPNSPLH
TRBJ2-2,TRBV5-1,TRBD2,ASSFQSGKGTGELF
TRBJ2-7,TRBV7-2,TRBD2,ASSLAVGAQYEQY
TRBJ2-5,TRBV9,TRBD2,ASSVGGSRSGAQY
TRBJ2-3,TRBV30,TRBD2,AWKPSGGTDTQY
TRBJ2-2,TRBV11-3,TRBD1,ASSYIPGDRPSSGELF
TRBJ1-4,TRBV1,NA,TSSLNVPSGRGLGKLF
TRBJ2-7,TRBV23-1,TRBD1,ASSQSTGESYEQY
TRBJ1-2,TRBV7-2,NA,ASSLGGSGSYGYT
TRBJ2-1,TRBV30,TRBD2,AWETSGRAHEQF
TRBJ2-7,TRBV5-1,NA,ASRRDKASEQY
TRBJ2-3,TRBV27,TRBD1,ASKRRTGGIADTQY
TRBJ1-2,TRBV18,NA,ASSPLGLNYGYT
TRBJ1-3,TRBV5-4,TRBD1,ASSLGQGATGNTIY